The 24 T cell receptor beta chains presented below share a single source sample, sequenced in a study of identical twins (dated by TCRdb to 2016 to 2018). The method was 5' RACE. TCRdb lists the instrument as Illumina HiSeq 2000. TCRdb trimmed public reads at Q25 via fastp, called clones via MiXCR and kept in-frame beta chains. Rows are unified per CDR3 protein, each entry keeping the most common DNA and genes. Recorded for this sample are under 350,000 distinct CDR3 sequences; over 8.5% of them occurred a single time. The biggest ten clones account for about 7.1% of the sample. The same data also went into a second study, on yellow fever vaccine responses in identical twins.

Sequencing input: CD8+ T cells sorted from blood. The receptor set was obtained from a woman aged 18-29 years in good health.

This clonotype occurred many times. The chain joins TRBV5-5 to TRBJ2-2; D unclear. CDR3 length equals 12 residues. V lost 2 bases, J lost 13 bases, and 12 bases lay in between. Germline V gives CDR1 SGHKS, CDR2 YYEKEE (reference sequence). The CDR3 here is CASSFQVVGLFF. DNA of the CDR3: TGTGCCAGCAGCTTTCAGGTTGTTGGGCTGTTTTTT.

This clonotype came up many times. The V and J genes are TRBV15 and TRBJ2-3; D is possibly TRBD2 (6 bases). The V and J ends lost 1 base and 3 bases respectively, with 11 bases between them. Germline loops: CDR1 LNHNV, CDR2 YYDKDF (reference sequence). CDR3 size: 15 residues. CDR3 sequence reads: CATSRVEGWTDTQYF. CDR3 DNA: TGTGCCACCAGCAGAGTGGAGGGTTGGACAGATACGCAGTATTTT.

There are many counts of this clonotype. V and J are TRBV12-3 or TRBV12-4 and TRBJ2-2; maybe TRBD1 (6 bases). This CDR3 comprises 15 residues. Deletions cut 3 bases from V and 3 bases from J, with 11 bases between. The CDR3 DNA follows: TGTGCCAGCAGTTTTCCAGGGGTGTACACCGGGGAGCTGTTTTTT. It codes for CASSFPGVYTGELFF.

The rearrangement uses TRBV12-3 or TRBV12-4 and TRBJ1-1; D is uncertain. V was shortened by 3 bases and J by 0 bases, with 8 bases between the two germline ends. This CDR3 contains 14 residues. The CDR3 bases are TGTGCCAGCAGTTTCTCTTCCATGAACACTGAAGCTTTCTTT. Translated: CASSFSSMNTEAFF.

The chain carries TRBV4-3 and TRBJ2-1; 8 nucleotides agree with TRBD2. V lost 4 bases, J lost 8 bases, and 13 bases stayed unmatched. CDR3 size: 16 residues. Germline-derived CDR1 and CDR2 are LGHNA and YSLEER. CDR3 DNA: TGCGCCAGCAGCCCCCGGGGGTCGGGAGGGAGGGATGAGCAGTTCTTC. Translation gives CASSPRGSGGRDEQFF.

The sample holds many counts of this clonotype. The rearrangement links TRBV7-9 to TRBJ2-7, with a tentative D call TRBD1 (5 bases). The CDR3 has 15 residues. Germline V gene lookup returns CDR1 SEHNR and CDR2 FQNEAQ (reference sequence). V was trimmed by 2 bases and J by 3 bases, leaving 14 bases between them. The CDR3 is CASSLPETVHYEQYF. CDR3 DNA sequence: TGTGCCAGCAGCTTACCGGAGACAGTACACTACGAGCAGTACTTC.

This clonotype was seen ten or more times. The chain employs TRBV6-4 and TRBJ2-3; tentatively, D is TRBD1 (5 bases). The germline V gene has CDR1 MRHNA and CDR2 SNTAGT. Trimming left V 7 bases short and J 0 bases short, with 14 bases between. This CDR3 spans 15 amino acids. In DNA form, the CDR3 reads TGTGCCAGCACAGGGATGGACCCTAGCACAGATACGCAGTATTTT. This gives the protein CASTGMDPSTDTQYF.

This clonotype was detected ten times or more. The CDR3 region has the DNA TGCAGCGTTGAAGGGTACAGGGGAGATTCCTACGAGCAGTACTTC. Amino acid sequence: CSVEGYRGDSYEQYF. The chain links TRBV29-1 to TRBJ2-7; 7 bases map to TRBD1. V shed 1 base and J 1 base; nucleotides not matched to a gene: 7. Per germline, CDR1 SQVTM and CDR2 ANQGSEA. CDR3 size: 15 residues.

This clonotype was recorded at least ten times. The gene calls are TRBV12-3 or TRBV12-4 and TRBJ1-1, with unresolved D. This CDR3 comprises 13 residues. V gave up 3 bases and J gave up 1 base, with 6 bases separating them. For the CDR3, the DNA is TGTGCCAGCAGTTTTGGGCAGAACACTGAAGCTTTCTTT. This encodes CASSFGQNTEAFF.

This clonotype was counted between two and nine times. CDR3 amino acids: CASPIRLAGILNNEQFF. CDR3 sequence (DNA): TGTGCCAGTCCGATAAGACTAGCGGGAATTCTTAACAATGAGCAGTTCTTC. J is TRBJ2-1 and V is TRBV19; 11 nucleotides match TRBD2. In germline, CDR1 is LNHDA, CDR2 SQIVND (reference sequence). The CDR3 runs to 17 residues. With V trimmed by 8 bases and J by 5 bases, 14 bases remained unmatched.

This clonotype was seen more than once but under ten times. V is TRBV19 and J is TRBJ2-1; 12 nucleotides agree with TRBD2. Germline V lookup: CDR1 LNHDA, CDR2 SQIVND (reference sequence). This CDR3 region has 15 residues. J gave up 8 bases and V 6 bases, and 8 bases lay outside the gene matches. The CDR3 is CASREASGGAYEQFF. DNA of the CDR3: TGTGCCAGTAGAGAAGCTAGCGGGGGGGCATATGAGCAGTTCTTC. Complete variable domain (other parts from reference TRBV19 and TRBJ2-1): DGGITQSPKYLFRKEGQNVTLSCEQNLNHDAMYWYRQDPGQGLRLIYYSQIVNDFQKGDIAEGYSVSREKKESFPLTVTSAQKNPTAFYLCASREASGGAYEQFFGPGTRLTVL.

This clonotype came up many times. V is TRBV4-1 and J is TRBJ2-7; 10 nucleotides line up with TRBD1. V shed 2 bases, J shed 3 bases, and the junction held 4 bases outside the gene matches. The length of the CDR3 is 15 residues. Germline-derived CDR1 and CDR2 are MGHRA and YSYEKL. For the CDR3, the DNA is TGCGCCAGCAGCCAACCAGACAGGGGGCACTACGAGCAGTACTTC. This codes for CASSQPDRGHYEQYF.

This clonotype was counted ten times or more. The chain recombines TRBV7-9 with TRBJ2-2, with D hard to call. V was pared by 7 bases and J by 0 bases, with 9 bases between. The CDR3 is 14 residues long. Germline V gene data show CDR1 as SEHNR and CDR2 as FQNEAQ (reference sequence). CDR3 nucleotides: TGTGCCAGCATGGCGCAAGCGAACACCGGGGAGCTGTTTTTT. Its translation: CASMAQANTGELFF.

This clonotype was counted a single time. The V call is TRBV6-6, the J call TRBJ2-1; no clear D gene. Germline CDR1 MNHNY, CDR2 SVGAGI (reference sequence). This CDR3 contains 12 residues. This CDR3 is CALGSGLNEQFF. For the CDR3, the DNA is TGTGCTCTGGGGTCAGGATTAAATGAGCAGTTCTTC.

In its sample, this clonotype was seen many times. V and J are TRBV10-3 and TRBJ2-7; D is unresolved. Trimming removed 5 bases from V and 1 base from J, with 18 bases in between. The CDR3 loop spans 16 amino acids. Germline CDR1 reads ENHRY; CDR2 reads SYGVKD. CDR3 coding DNA: TGTGCCATCAGTACCCTGAGTCTAGATAAATCCTACGAGCAGTACTTC. This gives the protein CAISTLSLDKSYEQYF.

Notes on this clonotype: A read error is possible here, since a much larger clone lies one base away. The chain couples TRBV5-4 to TRBJ2-1; D might be TRBD1 or TRBD2, each matching 5 bases. V lost 4 bases and J 8 bases, leaving 13 bases between the germline ends. Germline CDR1 reads SGHNT; CDR2 reads YYREEE (reference sequence). CDR3 length: 13 amino acids. CDR3 loop: CASSPGPRYEQFF. The CDR3 bases are TGTGCCAGCAGCCCGGGACCTCGCTATGAGCAGTTCTTC.

Of note for this clonotype: A much larger clone lies one base from this, so it may be a read error. The chain recombines TRBV12-3 or TRBV12-4 with TRBJ2-3; 13 positions agree with TRBD2. The length of the CDR3 is 18 residues. CDR3 nucleotides: TGTGCCATCAGTTTGGGACTAGCGGGACTACTAAGCACAGATACGCAGTATTTT. Translated, it gives CAISLGLAGLLSTDTQYF.

This clonotype was seen ten or more times. The rearrangement uses TRBV7-9 and TRBJ2-3; TRBD2 is a possible D gene (6 bases). This CDR3 has 14 residues. V was clipped by 1 base and J by 2 bases, with 7 bases between them. CDR1 and CDR2 (germline): SEHNR, FQNEAQ (reference sequence). CDR3 region: CASSLGGLTDTQYF. CDR3 sequence (DNA): TGTGCCAGCAGCTTAGGGGGACTCACAGATACGCAGTATTTT.

The chain uses TRBV29-1 and TRBJ2-7, with D possibly being TRBD1 (5 bases). Germline CDR1 SQVTM, CDR2 ANQGSEA. V was pared by 0 bases and J by 6 bases, with 12 bases between. The CDR3 length is 13 residues. The CDR3 loop is CSVEDGKQGEQYF. DNA of the CDR3: TGCAGCGTTGAAGATGGAAAGCAGGGCGAGCAGTACTTC.

This clonotype has a count of ten or more. This chain links TRBV27 with TRBJ2-5; D may be TRBD1 (5 bases). Trimming cost V 3 bases and J 5 bases, with 13 bases left between them. The CDR3 consists of 14 residues. From germline, CDR1 is MNHEY and CDR2 SMNVEV (reference sequence). CDR3 coding DNA: TGTGCCAGCAGTTTCCGTAGGGGTGGGGAGACCCAGTACTTC. Amino acids: CASSFRRGGETQYF.

This clonotype was detected many times. V usage is TRBV6-1 and J usage is TRBJ2-6, with D maybe TRBD1 (6 bases). The CDR3 spans 19 residues. Trimming cost V 6 bases and J 0 bases, with 21 bases left between them. Looked up from germline, CDR1 is MNHNS and CDR2 is SASEGT. CDR3 region: CASSAKTGSFNSGANVLTF. The CDR3, as DNA: TGTGCCAGCAGCGCTAAAACAGGGAGTTTTAACTCTGGGGCCAACGTCCTGACTTTC.

The table lists this clonotype with a few counts. The chain is built from TRBV20-1 and TRBJ2-3; TRBD1 matches 7 bases. The germline V gene has CDR1 DFQATT and CDR2 SNEGSKA (reference sequence). J lost 2 bases, V lost 1 base, and 15 bases had no gene match. The CDR3 totals 18 residues. CDR3: CSARGLGQQGPTTDTQYF. In nucleotides, the CDR3 is TGCAGTGCTAGAGGTCTCGGCCAACAGGGGCCAACCACAGATACGCAGTATTTT.

The rearrangement joins TRBV12-5 to TRBJ2-1; tentatively, D is TRBD1 (6 bases). The CDR3 covers 15 residues. V lost 6 bases to trimming and J lost 8 bases, with 20 bases between them. Germline CDR1 is LGHNT and CDR2 is FRNRAP. The DNA of the CDR3 is TGTGCTAGTGGCGAAGGGCCCTACCCAGGGGATGAGCAGTTCTTC. Translated: CASGEGPYPGDEQFF.

In its sample, this clonotype was seen many times. V is TRBV7-3 and J is TRBJ2-7; D ambiguous. The CDR3 is 14 amino acids. The V gene's germline CDR1 is SGHTA and CDR2 FQGTGA. V lost 0 bases and J 2 bases, leaving 8 bases between the germline ends. The CDR3 is CASSLTGMAYEQYF. The CDR3 nucleotides are TGTGCCAGCAGCTTAACAGGGATGGCCTACGAGCAGTACTTC.